This T cell receptor (beta chain) was sequenced during a study of blood T cell repertoires in COVID-19. The CDR3 is 11 amino acids. Participant reports of clinical history set cohort assignment. Profiled with immunoSEQ multiplex PCR; TCRdb holds only in-frame clones, not every one. The table records around 400,000 clones, around nine tenths of them present only once. This rearrangement joins TRBV21-1 to TRBJ2-2; the listed D gene, TRBD2, was not tested against the DNA. TRBV21-1 is tagged as a pseudogene. Material: PBMCs or T cells enriched from blood (not recorded which). This receptor was identified in a woman aged 30 to 39 who had recovered from COVID-19. CDR3 coding DNA: TGTGCCAGCCGGGACTCCGGGGAGCTGTTTTTT. It yields the protein CASRDSGELFF.